These T cell receptor beta chains were read from a single sample in a study of blood T cells in healthy people across ages. TCRdb reprocessed the 5' RACE reads with MiXCR, giving one entry per CDR3 protein. The sample lists hundreds of thousands of distinct CDR3 sequences, approximately 39% occurring once. The sample taken for sequencing was blood. Receptors were obtained from a woman aged 55-70 years in good health. CDR3s include the opening cysteine and the closing phenylalanine or tryptophan. A D gene is named only where the DNA matches it firmly. Clone size is given for some rows only: seen once, a few or many times, or a class if the clone is expanded.

J | size | D | V | CDR3 | DNA
TRBJ2-3 | - | TRBD2 | TRBV12-3/TRBV12-4 | CASSSGRAGIDTQYF | TGTGCCAGCAGTTCGGGCCGAGCGGGAATAGATACGCAGTATTTT
TRBJ1-2 | - | - | TRBV7-2 | CASSQRLVNHGYTF | TGTGCCAGCAGCCAGAGGTTGGTAAACCATGGCTACACCTTC
TRBJ1-2 | - | - | TRBV30 | CAWSYSDYGYTF | TGTGCCTGGAGCTACTCCGACTATGGCTACACCTTC
TRBJ2-3 | once | - | TRBV7-2 | CASSLQGLDTQYF | TGTGCCAGCAGCCTACAGGGTCTGGATACGCAGTATTTT
TRBJ2-7 | - | TRBD1 | TRBV6-2/TRBV6-3 | CASTLGRGRDGDEQYF | TGTGCCAGCACCCTGGGAAGGGGGCGCGATGGCGACGAGCAGTACTTC
TRBJ2-7 | few | - | TRBV13 | CASSLRSSIHEQYF | TGTGCCAGCAGCTTACGGTCTAGCATCCACGAGCAGTACTTC
TRBJ2-1 | - | TRBD2 | TRBV2 | CASSESGRYYNEQFF | TGTGCCAGCAGTGAGAGCGGGAGGTACTACAATGAGCAGTTCTTC
TRBJ2-5 | many | - | TRBV29-1 | CSLVGQETQYF | TGCAGCCTTGTAGGCCAAGAGACCCAGTACTTC
TRBJ2-7 | - | - | TRBV18 | CASRSSDEQYF | TGTGCCAGCCGGAGCTCCGACGAGCAGTACTTC
TRBJ1-2 | - | TRBD1 | TRBV6-2/TRBV6-3 | CASSPGTGFQSHGYTF | TGTGCCAGCAGTCCCGGGACAGGGTTCCAGTCCCATGGCTACACCTTC